One and the same sample provided the 29 T cell receptor beta chains below, sequenced in a study of post-analysis software for immune sequencing data. General study points: There were a few TRBV segments more frequent in patients than controls, and TRBV5-6, TRBV5-1 and TRBV20-1 were among them.

These TCRs' antigens remain unknown. Carried by the TCR beta cDNA libraries were unique molecular identifiers. TCRdb itself ran the PCR reads through MiXCR, one entry per CDR3 protein. The sample has 650,000 to 850,000 distinct CDR3 sequences; more than 45% are singletons. Material: blood. The origin of the receptors is a girl aged 10-17 years with multiple sclerosis.

A few counts support this clonotype. V gene TRBV20-1 combines with J gene TRBJ2-7; D not certain. V shed 0 bases and J shed 6 bases, with 12 bases lying between them. The CDR3 covers 13 residues. The germline V gene has CDR1 DFQATT and CDR2 SNEGSKA (reference sequence). CDR3 DNA sequence: TGCAGTGCTAGAGAGGTAGTAACGGGCGAGCAGTACTTC. Protein product: CSAREVVTGEQYF.

This clonotype was seen more than once but under ten times. The CDR3 loop is CASTGTADSYEQYF. In DNA form, the CDR3 reads TGTGCCAGCACCGGGACAGCGGACTCCTACGAGCAGTACTTC. The rearrangement joins TRBV12-3 or TRBV12-4 to TRBJ2-7; 7 bases agree with TRBD1. Trimming took 7 bases from V and 0 from J; bases not matched to a gene: 6. This CDR3 comprises 14 residues.

The chain couples TRBV4-1 to TRBJ1-4; D ambiguous. Germline assignment: CDR1 MGHRA and CDR2 YSYEKL. This CDR3 is built from 15 residues. Trimming pared 0 bases from V and 7 bases from J, leaving 12 bases between. The CDR3 protein is CASSQEGAGGEKLFF. The CDR3 coding sequence is TGCGCCAGCAGCCAAGAAGGAGCCGGAGGTGAAAAACTGTTTTTT.

This chain joins TRBV7-8 and TRBJ1-4; TRBD1 aligns across 9 bases. Trimming took 0 bases from V and 6 from J; bases not matched to a gene: 2. CDR3 length equals 15 residues. Germline values: CDR1 SGHVS, CDR2 FQNEAQ. CDR3 amino acids: CASSLARDRDEKLFF. DNA of the CDR3: TGTGCCAGCAGCTTAGCCCGGGACAGGGATGAAAAACTGTTTTTT. The complete variable domain, with remaining parts taken from reference TRBV7-8 and TRBJ1-4, reads GAGVSQSPRYKVAKRGQDVALRCDPISGHVSLFWYQQALGQGPEFLTYFQNEAQLDKSGLPSDRFFAERPEGSVSTLKIQRTQQEDSAVYLCASSLARDRDEKLFFGSGTQLSVL.

The rearrangement joins TRBV27 to TRBJ2-7; possible D gene TRBD1, 5 bases. Trimming removed 5 bases at V and 2 bases at J, with 19 bases between. Germline V gene sequence: CDR1 MNHEY, CDR2 SMNVEV (reference sequence). CDR3 length equals 16 residues. The CDR3 loop is CASSPQGGQVAYEQYF. CDR3 nucleotide sequence: TGTGCCAGCAGTCCCCAAGGTGGACAAGTGGCCTACGAGCAGTACTTC.

The V gene is TRBV5-1, the J gene TRBJ2-1, with D possibly being TRBD2 (6 bases). This CDR3 has 14 amino acids. Germline V CDR1 and CDR2: SGHRS, YFSETQ. V lost 2 bases and J 4 bases, leaving 10 bases between the germline ends. Written as DNA, the CDR3 is TGCGCCAGCAGCTTCTCGGCGGGGTACAATGAGCAGTTCTTC. Its protein is CASSFSAGYNEQFF.

This clonotype occurred a few times. This chain connects TRBV14 to TRBJ2-1; no definite D call. The ends were cut back, 0 bases at V and 6 bases at J, with 9 bases in the middle. The CDR3 extends over 14 amino acids. The germline V gene encodes CDR1 SGHDN and CDR2 FVKESK. The CDR3 is CASSQDFGLNEQFF. The DNA of the CDR3 is TGTGCCAGCAGCCAAGATTTTGGGCTCAATGAGCAGTTCTTC. Variable domain in full (rest from reference TRBV14 and TRBJ2-1): EAGVTQFPSHSVIEKGQTVTLRCDPISGHDNLYWYRRVMGKEIKFLLHFVKESKQDESGMPNNRFLAERTGGTYSTLKVQPAELEDSGVYFCASSQDFGLNEQFFGPGTRLTVL.

This clonotype was counted a few times. The chain combines TRBV28 with TRBJ2-6; TRBD1 might be the D (6 bases). This CDR3 contains 19 residues. Germline V CDR1 and CDR2: MDHEN, SYDVKM. The ends were cut back, 1 base at V and 2 bases at J, with 18 bases in the middle. The CDR3 protein is CASSLSYRDMGTGANVLTF. CDR3 coding DNA: TGTGCCAGCAGTTTATCATACAGGGACATGGGTACTGGGGCCAACGTCCTGACTTTC.

In its sample, this clonotype was seen a few times. The chain employs TRBV6-6 and TRBJ2-1; perhaps TRBD2 as D (6 bases). The CDR3 has 15 residues. CDR1 is MNHNY and CDR2 is SVGAGI in the germline V gene (reference sequence). V lost 7 bases and J 0 bases, leaving 13 bases between the germline ends. This chain's CDR3 is CASNPGSLSYNEQFF. The CDR3 DNA reads TGTGCCAGCAATCCCGGGAGCCTCTCCTACAATGAGCAGTTCTTC.

V is TRBV5-1 and J is TRBJ2-4; D not certain. V shed 0 bases and J shed 10 bases, with 11 bases lying between them. CDR1 is SGHRS, CDR2 YFSETQ, per germline. This CDR3 has 13 amino acids. The CDR3 nucleotides read TGCGCCAGCAGCTTGGATGGGTTCTGGATTCAGTACTTC. This sequence encodes CASSLDGFWIQYF.

This sequence joins TRBV20-1 and TRBJ2-7; TRBD1 matches 7 bases. The CDR3 has 13 residues. From germline, CDR1 is DFQATT and CDR2 SNEGSKA (reference sequence). J lost 3 bases, V lost 0 bases, and 2 bases had no gene match. CDR3 DNA sequence: TGCAGTGCTAGAGACAGGACAGGCTACGAGCAGTACTTC. This codes for CSARDRTGYEQYF.

This clonotype was picked up a small number of times. This chain joins TRBV4-1 and TRBJ2-3; D possibly uses TRBD1 or TRBD2 (5 bases each). V shed 6 bases and J shed 4 bases, with 20 bases lying between them. The CDR3 has 16 residues. CDR1 MGHRA and CDR2 YSYEKL come from the germline V gene. The CDR3 loop is CASRGGSEGIADTQYF. For the CDR3, the DNA is TGCGCCAGCAGAGGCGGGTCAGAGGGGATCGCAGATACGCAGTATTTT.

The V and J genes are TRBV7-3 and TRBJ2-3, with TRBD2 identical over 9 bases. The CDR3 is made up of 13 amino acids. After removal of 5 bases from V and 9 bases from J, the junction contained 6 bases not matched to a gene. Per the germline V gene, CDR1 is SGHTA and CDR2 is FQGTGA. Written as DNA, the CDR3 is TGTGCCAGCAGCAACTTAGCGGGAGACACGCAGTATTTT. It encodes CASSNLAGDTQYF.

This clonotype was recorded once. The rearrangement uses TRBV6-7 and TRBJ1-5; D call uncertain. Being an ORF, TRBV6-7 has a function that is uncertain. The CDR3 is 15 amino acids. The V end was cut by 10 bases, the J end by 8 bases, with 24 bases between. The CDR3 protein is CATTETVPSIEPQHF. The DNA of the CDR3 is TGTGCCACCACGGAGACGGTACCTTCGATTGAGCCCCAGCATTTT.

This clonotype appeared a single time. The rearrangement links TRBV2 to TRBJ2-1, with D hard to call. From germline, CDR1 is SNHLY and CDR2 FYNNEI. The ends were cut back, 7 bases at V and 2 bases at J, with 9 bases in the middle. This CDR3 contains 13 residues. CDR3 residues: CASKREAYNEQFF. CDR3 nucleotides: TGTGCCAGCAAACGAGAGGCCTACAATGAGCAGTTCTTC.

This sequence joins TRBV30 and TRBJ1-5; 8 bases align to TRBD1. Trimming took 5 bases from V and 9 from J; bases not matched to a gene: 12. This CDR3 is built from 14 residues. Looked up from germline, CDR1 is GTSNPN and CDR2 is SVGIG (reference sequence). The chain's CDR3 is CAWSGQGKFGPQHF. DNA of the CDR3: TGTGCCTGGTCCGGACAGGGCAAGTTCGGGCCCCAGCATTTT.

The chain couples TRBV12-5 to TRBJ2-5, with 11 bases fitting TRBD2. The junction had 6 bases not matched to a gene; V was cut back by 1 base and J by 2 bases. CDR1 is LGHNT and CDR2 is FRNRAP in the germline V gene. The CDR3 contains 17 residues. In DNA, the CDR3 is TGTGCTAGTGGTTTGGGCCCGGGACTAGCGGATCAAGAGACCCAGTACTTC. It encodes CASGLGPGLADQETQYF.

This clonotype has a handful of counts. V and J are TRBV6-1 and TRBJ2-5, with 9 bases matching TRBD1. The DNA end favors TRBJ2-7, so the J call may be wrong. The CDR3 has 19 amino acids. Germline V gives CDR1 MNHNS, CDR2 SASEGT. CDR3 bases: TGTGCCAGCAGTGGGACTTGGACAGGGGCCCTTCCCTACTCCTACGAGCAGTACTTC. The encoded protein is CASSGTWTGALPYSYEQYF.

The chain is built from TRBV28 and TRBJ2-5, with 15 positions matching TRBD2. The V gene's germline CDR1 is MDHEN and CDR2 SYDVKM. The V and J ends lost 5 bases and 4 bases, in that order; junction bases with no gene match: 8. The CDR3 is made up of 17 amino acids. CDR3 sequence: CASSGGRTSGRGETQYF. The CDR3 coding sequence is TGTGCCAGCAGTGGGGGACGGACTAGCGGGAGGGGAGAGACCCAGTACTTC.

This clonotype was seen only a few times. The chain recombines TRBV24-1 with TRBJ2-4, with no clear D. The germline V and J ends were trimmed by 3 bases and 2 bases, with 7 bases remaining between them. This CDR3 comprises 14 residues. CDR1 and CDR2 (germline): KGHDR, SFDVKD. The CDR3 reads CATSDDETKNIQYF. The CDR3 region has the DNA TGTGCCACCAGTGATGACGAAACCAAAAACATTCAGTACTTC.

This clonotype has just a few counts. The gene calls are TRBV3-1 and TRBJ2-5; TRBD2 agrees at 8 bases. Trimming took 2 bases from V and 6 from J; bases not matched to a gene: 8. CDR1 is LGHDT, CDR2 YNNKEL, per germline (reference sequence). This CDR3 is 15 amino acids long. For the CDR3, the DNA is TGTGCCAGCAGCCAATCGGGGGGGCGCGGTAAGACCCAGTACTTC. Encoded protein: CASSQSGGRGKTQYF.

The genes are TRBV5-1 and TRBJ2-7, with D hard to call. V was clipped by 0 bases and J by 0 bases, with 10 bases between them. The CDR3 spans 15 residues. Germline CDR1 reads SGHRS; CDR2 reads YFSETQ. CDR3 region: CASSLGPQASYEQYF. As DNA, the CDR3 is TGCGCCAGCAGCTTGGGGCCGCAGGCCTCCTACGAGCAGTACTTC.

This clonotype has only a few counts. J is TRBJ2-1 and V is TRBV12-5; D is perhaps TRBD2 (6 bases). The CDR3 loop spans 15 amino acids. Trimming removed 1 base at V and 3 bases at J, with 10 bases between. CDR1 is LGHNT, CDR2 FRNRAP, per germline. The CDR3 reads CASGLGLDYYNEQFF. CDR3 bases: TGTGCTAGTGGTTTGGGGTTGGACTACTACAATGAGCAGTTCTTC.

The rearrangement links TRBV20-1 to TRBJ2-7; 8 bases agree with TRBD2. This CDR3 comprises 16 residues. With V trimmed by 2 bases and J by 5 bases, 14 bases remained unmatched. Germline V gene sequence: CDR1 DFQATT, CDR2 SNEGSKA (reference sequence). CDR3 sequence: CSARSDGAGGPHEQYV. The CDR3 region has the DNA TGCAGTGCTAGATCGGACGGGGCGGGAGGCCCCCACGAGCAGTACGTC.

This clonotype has ten or more counts. CDR3: CASSPPGLAGLSYEQYF. CDR3 coding DNA: TGTGCCAGCAGCCCTCCGGGACTAGCGGGGCTCTCCTACGAGCAGTACTTC. This rearrangement joins TRBV7-2 to TRBJ2-7; 13 nucleotides align to TRBD2. Germline values: CDR1 SGHTA, CDR2 FQGNSA. There are 17 residues in the CDR3. The junction had 7 bases not matched to a gene; V was cut back by 5 bases and J by 0 bases.

The CDR3 DNA sequence: TGTGCCAGCAGCGTAGAACCGGGAGAAACGGCGGCGTCACCCCTCCACTTT. Translated, it gives CASSVEPGETAASPLHF. V and J are TRBV9 and TRBJ1-6, with D uncertain. The CDR3 loop spans 17 amino acids. The V gene's germline CDR1 is SGDLS and CDR2 YYNGEE. V dropped 0 bases and J dropped 10 bases, with 20 bases sitting between them.

Only a few counts were recorded for this clonotype. V is TRBV11-2 and J is TRBJ2-1, with 8 nucleotides matching TRBD2. V was clipped by 0 bases and J by 4 bases; unmatched bases: 2. The V gene's germline CDR1 is SGHAT and CDR2 FQNNGV. CDR3 size: 15 residues. CDR3 in DNA: TGTGCCAGCAGCTTAGAAGCGGGAGTATACAATGAGCAGTTCTTC. Protein: CASSLEAGVYNEQFF. Supplemented by reference TRBV11-2 and TRBJ2-1, the full variable domain reads EAGVAQSPRYKIIEKRQSVAFWCNPISGHATLYWYQQILGQGPKLLIQFQNNGVVDDSQLPKDRFSAERLKGVDSTLKIQPAKLEDSAVYLCASSLEAGVYNEQFFGPGTRLTVL.

This chain uses TRBV30 with TRBJ2-3; D might be TRBD2 (6 bases). V was cut by 4 bases and J by 2 bases, with 16 bases left in between. The CDR3 totals 15 residues. The germline V gene encodes CDR1 GTSNPN and CDR2 SVGIG (reference sequence). The CDR3 spells CAWTPGLGITDTQYF. The CDR3 DNA follows: TGTGCCTGGACTCCGGGACTTGGGATCACAGATACGCAGTATTTT.

The rearrangement joins TRBV20-1 to TRBJ2-5; TRBD1 or TRBD2 may be the D gene (5 bases each). The DNA end lines up better with TRBJ2-4; the J call may be wrong. Germline loops: CDR1 DFQATT, CDR2 SNEGSKA (reference sequence). The CDR3 is 14 residues long. CDR3 sequence: CSARDWGAKNIQYF. CDR3 in DNA: TGCAGTGCTAGAGATTGGGGGGCCAAAAACATTCAGTACTTC.